One sample yielded the 9 T cell receptor beta chains listed below, sequenced in a study of T cell repertoires in cytomegalovirus infection (dated by TCRdb to the late 2010s). The antigens these receptors bind are not known. What this sample's treatment or condition label stands for: in vitro stimulation with specific CMV peptide epitopes to enrich CMV-specific T cells. Instrument on record: Illumina HiSeq 1500. The raw public data were reprocessed by TCRdb itself: fastp quality trimming at Q25, MiXCR clonotype calling, in-frame beta chains only. Identical CDR3 proteins give one entry, which carries the most common genes and DNA. The sample table lists approximately 910,000 distinct CDR3 sequences, roughly 30% of them with a count of one. The ten largest clones take up roughly an eighth of the sample. Sequences were derived from cultured CD8+ T cells from PBMCs, sampled from culture after CMV antigen stimulation. Receptors were obtained from a human donor in good health (CMV status not recorded). Some clones in this sample may be carry-over from other donors' samples.

This chain uses TRBV6-5 with TRBJ2-1; 11 bases map to TRBD2. CDR1 MNHEY and CDR2 SVGAGI come from the germline V gene. V dropped 2 bases and J dropped 4; count of bases not matched to a gene: 13. This CDR3 is 19 amino acids long. CDR3 DNA: TGTGCCAGCAGTTACGACCTACCCGGGACTAGCGGCTTTTACAATGAGCAGTTCTTC. Translating gives CASSYDLPGTSGFYNEQFF.

There are a few counts of this clonotype. The chain recombines TRBV3-1 with TRBJ2-1; D not certain. The CDR3 extends over 19 amino acids. The germline gives CDR1 LGHDT, CDR2 YNNKEL (reference sequence). Trimming pared 0 bases from V and 0 bases from J, leaving 18 bases between. The CDR3 is CASSQEIPPQSSSYNEQFF. CDR3 DNA sequence: TGTGCCAGCAGCCAAGAAATCCCCCCGCAGTCTAGCTCCTACAATGAGCAGTTCTTC.

The chain recombines TRBV28 with TRBJ2-3; 10 bases match TRBD2. V was pared by 8 bases and J by 2 bases, with 10 bases of the junction left unmatched. The CDR3 totals 16 residues. CDR1 is MDHEN, CDR2 SYDVKM, per germline. CDR3 amino acids: CASGSRSGGDTDTQYF. The CDR3 DNA is TGTGCCAGCGGCTCTCGCAGCGGGGGGGACACAGATACGCAGTATTTT.

The V gene is TRBV15, the J gene TRBJ2-3, with D unresolved. The V gene's germline CDR1 is LNHNV and CDR2 YYDKDF (reference sequence). V lost 8 bases and J lost 0, with 18 bases in between. This CDR3 contains 16 residues. The CDR3 nucleotides read TGTGCCACCCTAAATCCCGGGCCAGCTAGCACAGATACGCAGTATTTT. Its protein is CATLNPGPASTDTQYF.

The J gene is TRBJ2-1, the V gene TRBV4-1; 9 nucleotides agree with TRBD2. Germline V lookup: CDR1 MGHRA, CDR2 YSYEKL. Trimming cost V 1 base and J 5 bases; bases outside gene matches: 3. The CDR3 is made up of 15 amino acids. Here the CDR3 DNA reads TGCGCCAGCAGCCAAGTGGCTAGCGGGGACAATGAGCAGTTCTTC. Encoded protein: CASSQVASGDNEQFF.

This clonotype has just a few counts. This chain links TRBV2 with TRBJ2-3; 11 bases are a match to TRBD2. J lost 6 bases, V lost 6 bases, and 5 bases had no gene match. The CDR3 runs 14 residues. The germline CDR1 and CDR2 sequences are SNHLY and FYNNEI. CDR3 sequence: CASRASGGQDTQYF. CDR3 sequence (DNA): TGTGCCAGCAGAGCTAGCGGGGGGCAGGATACGCAGTATTTT. Full variable domain (rest looked up from reference TRBV2 and TRBJ2-3): EPEVTQTPSHQVTQMGQEVILRCVPISNHLYFYWYRQILGQKVEFLVSFYNNEISEKSEIFDDQFSVERPDGSNFTLKIRSTKLEDSAMYFCASRASGGQDTQYFGPGTRLTVL.

J is TRBJ2-3 and V is TRBV7-8; maybe TRBD2 (5 bases). Trimming took off 5 bases at V and 4 bases at J, with 10 bases between the two ends. Germline V gene sequence: CDR1 SGHVS, CDR2 FQNEAQ. This CDR3 contains 13 residues. This CDR3 reads CASSPRGADTQYF. The CDR3 coding sequence is TGTGCCAGCAGCCCTCGGGGAGCAGATACGCAGTATTTT.

There are many counts of this clonotype. This chain links TRBV7-2 with TRBJ2-1; 9 bases fit TRBD2. V lost 5 bases to trimming and J lost 1 base; unmatched junction nucleotides: 9. The CDR3 is made up of 17 amino acids. The V gene's germline CDR1 is SGHTA and CDR2 FQGNSA. The CDR3 nucleotides are TGTGCCAGCAGCCTACATTGGACTAGCGATTCCTACAATGAGCAGTTCTTC. Translating gives CASSLHWTSDSYNEQFF.

This clonotype was seen a few times. V usage is TRBV27 and J usage is TRBJ2-5; D remains unclear. V lost 2 bases, J lost 5 bases, and 9 bases lay in between. CDR1 is MNHEY, CDR2 SMNVEV, per germline (reference sequence). The CDR3 has 13 residues. CDR3 coding DNA: TGTGCCAGCAGTTTACAGGCCGGCGAGACCCAGTACTTC. It encodes CASSLQAGETQYF.